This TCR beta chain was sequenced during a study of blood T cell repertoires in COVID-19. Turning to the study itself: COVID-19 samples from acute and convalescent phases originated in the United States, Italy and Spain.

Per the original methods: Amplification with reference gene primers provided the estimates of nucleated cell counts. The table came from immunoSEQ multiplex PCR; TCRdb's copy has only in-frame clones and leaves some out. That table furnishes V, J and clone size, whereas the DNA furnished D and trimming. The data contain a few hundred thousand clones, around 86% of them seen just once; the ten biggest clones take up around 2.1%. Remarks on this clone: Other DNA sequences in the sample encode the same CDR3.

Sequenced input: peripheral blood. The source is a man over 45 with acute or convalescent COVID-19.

The CDR3, as DNA: TGTGCCAGCAGCGTCGGGGGGGCATCAAATCAGCCCCAGCATTTT. This codes for CASSVGGASNQPQHF. The chain combines TRBV9 with TRBJ1-5, with a weak D call TRBD1 (6 bases). Germline loops: CDR1 SGDLS, CDR2 YYNGEE. The CDR3 has 15 amino acids. The V end was cut by 2 bases, the J end by 4 bases, with 13 bases between. Drawing the rest from reference TRBV9 and TRBJ1-5, the complete variable domain is DSGVTQTPKHLITATGQRVTLRCSPRSGDLSVYWYQQSLDQGLQFLIQYYNGEERAKGNILERFSAQQFPDLHSELNLSSLELGDSALYFCASSVGGASNQPQHFGDGTRLSIL.